The rows below give T cell receptor beta chains drawn from one sample of a study of cytomegalovirus exposure and HLA in healthy donors. Sequencing was performed with immunoSEQ multiplex PCR; in TCRdb, only in-frame clones are kept and a portion is missing. The sample holds some 80,000 clones, about 79% seen once. Sequencing used PBMCs. The origin of the receptors is a man aged 18 to 35 in good health and CMV-seropositive. CDR3s include the opening cysteine and the closing phenylalanine or tryptophan. Fields, in order: clone size, D gene, V gene, J gene, CDR3 DNA, CDR3 protein. D genes are given only for firm matches. Clone size is given for some rows only: seen once, a few or many times, or a class if the clone is expanded.

.,.,TRBV5-1,TRBJ2-3,TGCGCCAGCAGCCGGGAACAAGATACGCAGTATTTT,CASSREQDTQYF
few,TRBD1,TRBV12-5,TRBJ2-7,TGTGCTAGTGCCCCTTCCGGGACAGGCTCCGAGCAGTACTTC,CASAPSGTGSEQYF
.,.,TRBV4-1,TRBJ1-4,TGCGCCAGCAGATCCCTAAAGGGGACGGAAGTTGCAGGGGATGAAAAACTGTTTTTT,CASRSLKGTEVAGDEKLFF
.,.,TRBV5-1,TRBJ2-2,TGCGCCAGCAGCACAGGGCAGAACACCGGGGAGCTGTTTTTT,CASSTGQNTGELFF
.,.,TRBV5-6,TRBJ2-1,TGTGCCAGCAGCCCGCGAAACCGGTACAATGAGCAGTTCTTC,CASSPRNRYNEQFF
.,.,TRBV4-1,TRBJ1-1,TGCGCCAGCAGCCAAGATCGAAAGGGGGCTTTCTTT,CASSQDRKGAFF
.,.,TRBV6-5,TRBJ1-6,TGTGCCAGCAGTCGGGGGGACTCACCCCTCCACTTT,CASSRGDSPLHF
.,TRBD2,TRBV15,TRBJ2-3,TGTGCCACCAGCAGAGGCAGACTAGCGGGGTATACGCAGTATTTT,CATSRGRLAGYTQYF
.,.,TRBV13,TRBJ1-3,TGTGCCAGCAGTCACGACAGGGGAAACACCATATATTTT,CASSHDRGNTIYF
.,.,TRBV6-5,TRBJ2-7,TGTGCCAGCAGTTACTTACGGGAGCAGTACTTC,CASSYLREQYF
.,.,TRBV2,TRBJ1-5,TGTGCCAGCAGTGTCTACCGGGACACATTTAATCAGCCCCAGCATTTT,CASSVYRDTFNQPQHF
medium-sized,TRBD2,TRBV7-9,TRBJ2-1,TGTGCCAGCAGCTGGACACTAGCGGGGGCTGGGGCCAATGAGCAGTTCTTC,CASSWTLAGAGANEQFF
.,.,TRBV6-5,TRBJ1-2,TGTGCCAGCAGTTACCCGGGGGAGTATGGCTACACCTTC,CASSYPGEYGYTF
.,.,TRBV10-3,TRBJ2-6,TGTGCCATCAGTGAGATAGTCTCTGGGGCCAACGTCCTGACTTTC,CAISEIVSGANVLTF
once,.,TRBV11-2,TRBJ2-5,TGTGCCAGCAGCTTCGCTAAAGAGACCCAGTACTTC,CASSFAKETQYF
.,.,TRBV20-1,TRBJ2-3,TGCAGTGCTTTACTACTGGCTACGCAGTATTTT,CSALLLATQYF
.,.,TRBV30,TRBJ1-3,TGTGCCTGGAGGCGTCTTTCAAGAAGAGGAAACACCATATATTTT,CAWRRLSRRGNTIYF
.,TRBD2,TRBV7-3,TRBJ2-3,TGTGCCAGCCAGGCGGGAGTGGGAGATACGCAGTATTTT,CASQAGVGDTQYF
.,TRBD1,TRBV19,TRBJ2-7,TGTGCCAGTAGTACGGACAGGGGGCCCTACGAGCAGTACTTC,CASSTDRGPYEQYF
once,.,TRBV7-2,TRBJ1-4,TGTGCCAGCAGCTTAGTGTGGACAGCTAATGAAAAACTGTTTTTT,CASSLVWTANEKLFF
.,TRBD2,TRBV5-4,TRBJ2-1,TGTGCCAGCAGCCCCGGGACTAGCGGGACCTACTCCTACAATGAGCAGTTCTTC,CASSPGTSGTYSYNEQFF
.,TRBD2,TRBV5-1,TRBJ2-7,TGCGCCAGCAGCCCGGGACTAGCGGGAGTCTACGAGCAGTACTTC,CASSPGLAGVYEQYF